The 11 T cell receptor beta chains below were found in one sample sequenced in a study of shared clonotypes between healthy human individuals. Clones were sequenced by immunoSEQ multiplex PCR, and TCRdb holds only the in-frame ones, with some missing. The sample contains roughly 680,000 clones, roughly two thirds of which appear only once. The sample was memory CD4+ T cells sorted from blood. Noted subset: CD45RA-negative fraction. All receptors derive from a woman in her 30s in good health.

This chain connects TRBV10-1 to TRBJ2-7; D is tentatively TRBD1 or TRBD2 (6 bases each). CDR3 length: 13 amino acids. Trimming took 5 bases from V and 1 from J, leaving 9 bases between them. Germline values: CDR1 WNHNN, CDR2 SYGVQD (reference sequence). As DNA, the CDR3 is TGCGCCAGCAGTCGGGGGCGATCCTACGAGCAGTACTTC. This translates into CASSRGRSYEQYF.

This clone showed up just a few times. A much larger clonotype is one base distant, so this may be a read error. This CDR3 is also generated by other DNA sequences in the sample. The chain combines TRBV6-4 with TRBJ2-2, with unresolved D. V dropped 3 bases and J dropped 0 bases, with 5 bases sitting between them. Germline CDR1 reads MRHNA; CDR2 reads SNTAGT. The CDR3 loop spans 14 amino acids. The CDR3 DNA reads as TGTGCCAGCAGTGAGGTGGCGAACACCGGGGAGCTGTTTTTT. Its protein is CASSEVANTGELFF.

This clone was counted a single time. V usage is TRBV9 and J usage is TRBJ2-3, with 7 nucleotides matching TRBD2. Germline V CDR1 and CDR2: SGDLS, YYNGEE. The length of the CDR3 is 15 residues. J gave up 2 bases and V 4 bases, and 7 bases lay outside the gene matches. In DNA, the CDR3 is TGTGCCAGCAGCCCCCGGGGGGTTAACACAGATACGCAGTATTTT. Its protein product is CASSPRGVNTDTQYF.

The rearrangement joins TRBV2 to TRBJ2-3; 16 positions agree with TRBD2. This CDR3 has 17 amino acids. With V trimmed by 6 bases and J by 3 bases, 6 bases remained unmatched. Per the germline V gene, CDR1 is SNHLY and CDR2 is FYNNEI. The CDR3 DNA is TGTGCCAGCAGCCAAGGGGGACTAGCGGGAGGGACAGATACGCAGTATTTT. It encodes CASSQGGLAGGTDTQYF.

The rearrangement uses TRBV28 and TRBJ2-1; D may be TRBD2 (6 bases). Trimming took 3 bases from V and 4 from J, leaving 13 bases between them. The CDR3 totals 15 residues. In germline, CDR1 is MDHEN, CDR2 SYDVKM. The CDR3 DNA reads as TGTGCCAGCAGTTTCGGGGGAAATAGGTACAATGAGCAGTTCTTC. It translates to CASSFGGNRYNEQFF. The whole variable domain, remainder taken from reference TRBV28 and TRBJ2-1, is DVKVTQSSRYLVKRTGEKVFLECVQDMDHENMFWYRQDPGLGLRLIYFSYDVKMKEKGDIPEGYSVSREKKERFSLILESASTNQTSMYLCASSFGGNRYNEQFFGPGTRLTVL.

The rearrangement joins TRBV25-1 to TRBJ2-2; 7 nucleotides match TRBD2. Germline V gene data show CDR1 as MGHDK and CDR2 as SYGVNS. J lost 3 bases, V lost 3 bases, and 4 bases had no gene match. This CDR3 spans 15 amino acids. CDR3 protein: CASSDSGRDTGELFF. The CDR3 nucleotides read TGTGCCAGCAGTGATTCAGGGAGGGACACCGGGGAGCTGTTTTTT.

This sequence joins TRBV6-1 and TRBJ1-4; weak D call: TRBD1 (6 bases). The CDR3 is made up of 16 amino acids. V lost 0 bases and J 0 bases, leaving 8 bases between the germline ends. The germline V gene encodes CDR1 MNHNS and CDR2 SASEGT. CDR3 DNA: TGTGCCAGCAGTGAAGCAGGGGGAACAACTAATGAAAAACTGTTTTTT. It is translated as CASSEAGGTTNEKLFF.

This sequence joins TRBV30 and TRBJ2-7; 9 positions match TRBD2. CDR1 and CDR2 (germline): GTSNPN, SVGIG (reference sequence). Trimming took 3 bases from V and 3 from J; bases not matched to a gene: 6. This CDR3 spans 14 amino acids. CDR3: CAWRGGLADYEQYF. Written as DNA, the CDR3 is TGTGCCTGGAGGGGGGGACTAGCAGACTACGAGCAGTACTTC.

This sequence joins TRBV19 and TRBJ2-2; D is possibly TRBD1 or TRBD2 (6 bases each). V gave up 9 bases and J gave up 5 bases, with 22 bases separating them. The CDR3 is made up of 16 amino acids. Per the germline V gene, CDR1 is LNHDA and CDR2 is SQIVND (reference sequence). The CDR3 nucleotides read TGTGCCAGCTCGACAGGAGGGCATCTTTCGACCGGGGAGCTGTTTTTT. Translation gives CASSTGGHLSTGELFF.

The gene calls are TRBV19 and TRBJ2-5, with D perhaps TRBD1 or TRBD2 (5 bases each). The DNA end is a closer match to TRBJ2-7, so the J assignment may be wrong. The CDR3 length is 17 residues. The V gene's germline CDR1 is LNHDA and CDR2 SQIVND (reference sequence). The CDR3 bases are TGTGCCAGTAGAGAGACGCACGGGACCCTGACCCCCTACGAGCAGTACTTC. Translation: CASRETHGTLTPYEQYF.

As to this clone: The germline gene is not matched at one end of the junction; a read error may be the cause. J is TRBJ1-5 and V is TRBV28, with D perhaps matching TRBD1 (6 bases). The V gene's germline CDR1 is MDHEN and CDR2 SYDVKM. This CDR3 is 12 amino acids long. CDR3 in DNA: TGTGCCAGCAGTTTATCCGGACAGCTCCAGCATTTT. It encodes CASSLSGQLQHF.